This T cell receptor (beta chain) was sequenced for a study of OX40 agonist ivuxolimab in advanced cancers. About the study: As their treatment, patients were administered ivuxolimab, an agonistic anti-OX40 (CD134) antibody. Three patients responded partially, comprising one with hepatocellular carcinoma and two with cutaneous melanoma.

Measured with immunoSEQ multiplex PCR; TCRdb has only the in-frame clones, and not every one. The data show approximately 55,000 clones, roughly nine tenths seen once. CDR1 is MNHEY and CDR2 is SVGAGI in the germline V gene. This CDR3 has 14 residues. V shed 6 bases, J shed 1 base, and the junction held 4 bases outside the gene matches. The sequencing used CD4+ or CD8+ T cells sorted from blood, collected in a trial of the OX40 agonist ivuxolimab. The rearrangement links TRBV6-5 to TRBJ2-3, with TRBD1 matching over 7 bases. The clonotype originates from an adult with an advanced solid tumor such as melanoma, head and neck, liver or kidney cancer. DNA for the CDR3: TGTGCCAGCAGAAGACAGGGACGCACAGATACGCAGTATTTT. This translates into CASRRQGRTDTQYF.